This TCR beta chain appears in the sequencing data of a study of a mutant IDH1 vaccine in newly diagnosed glioma. Study-wide background: There were about 60% males and around 38% females among treated patients, whose mean age was roughly 40 years.

As concerns this clone: Its antigen is not known.

Produced via immunoSEQ multiplex PCR; TCRdb's table is partial and in-frame only. Among about 94,000 clones, roughly 90% were seen once, and the ten largest hold over 0.7%. Time point meaning: week 47, end of study. Alongside topical imiquimod, each dose of vaccine comprised 300 ug of mutant IDH1 20-mer peptide. The CDR3 contains 15 residues. Germline V gene sequence: CDR1 MDHEN, CDR2 SYDVKM. Deletions cut 4 bases from V and 3 bases from J, with 16 bases between. V gene TRBV28 combines with J gene TRBJ2-7; D may be TRBD1 (6 bases). The clonotype comes from a woman aged 45-60 years with glioma. The sequencing used PBMCs, collected from a glioma patient whose treatment included an IDH1 peptide vaccine. CDR3 in DNA: TGTGCCAGCAGTTCGTTTCAGGGGCTCCGCTACGAGCAGTACTTC. Protein product: CASSSFQGLRYEQYF.